This entry is about one T cell receptor (beta chain). This sample stems from a study of shared clonotypes between healthy human individuals. Genomic DNA belonging to each subset was distributed in equal measure over several immunoSEQ plates. Generated by immunoSEQ multiplex PCR, the TCRdb table keeps only in-frame clones and is missing some. The table lists 1.6 million or so clones, 95% to 97% of them singletons, with 1.2% in the top ten. This TCR derives from a man aged 25-45 years in good health. Sequenced sample: naive CD4+ T cells sorted from blood. Regarding subset: CD45RA+ positively selected.

CDR3 loop: CAWSVLKHSGRDEQYF. CDR3 coding DNA: TGTGCCTGGAGTGTACTCAAACATTCGGGCCGTGACGAGCAGTACTTC. V gene TRBV30 combines with J gene TRBJ2-7; D is undetermined. This CDR3 spans 16 amino acids. Germline V gives CDR1 GTSNPN, CDR2 SVGIG (reference sequence). V was clipped by 0 bases and J by 5 bases, with 20 bases between them.